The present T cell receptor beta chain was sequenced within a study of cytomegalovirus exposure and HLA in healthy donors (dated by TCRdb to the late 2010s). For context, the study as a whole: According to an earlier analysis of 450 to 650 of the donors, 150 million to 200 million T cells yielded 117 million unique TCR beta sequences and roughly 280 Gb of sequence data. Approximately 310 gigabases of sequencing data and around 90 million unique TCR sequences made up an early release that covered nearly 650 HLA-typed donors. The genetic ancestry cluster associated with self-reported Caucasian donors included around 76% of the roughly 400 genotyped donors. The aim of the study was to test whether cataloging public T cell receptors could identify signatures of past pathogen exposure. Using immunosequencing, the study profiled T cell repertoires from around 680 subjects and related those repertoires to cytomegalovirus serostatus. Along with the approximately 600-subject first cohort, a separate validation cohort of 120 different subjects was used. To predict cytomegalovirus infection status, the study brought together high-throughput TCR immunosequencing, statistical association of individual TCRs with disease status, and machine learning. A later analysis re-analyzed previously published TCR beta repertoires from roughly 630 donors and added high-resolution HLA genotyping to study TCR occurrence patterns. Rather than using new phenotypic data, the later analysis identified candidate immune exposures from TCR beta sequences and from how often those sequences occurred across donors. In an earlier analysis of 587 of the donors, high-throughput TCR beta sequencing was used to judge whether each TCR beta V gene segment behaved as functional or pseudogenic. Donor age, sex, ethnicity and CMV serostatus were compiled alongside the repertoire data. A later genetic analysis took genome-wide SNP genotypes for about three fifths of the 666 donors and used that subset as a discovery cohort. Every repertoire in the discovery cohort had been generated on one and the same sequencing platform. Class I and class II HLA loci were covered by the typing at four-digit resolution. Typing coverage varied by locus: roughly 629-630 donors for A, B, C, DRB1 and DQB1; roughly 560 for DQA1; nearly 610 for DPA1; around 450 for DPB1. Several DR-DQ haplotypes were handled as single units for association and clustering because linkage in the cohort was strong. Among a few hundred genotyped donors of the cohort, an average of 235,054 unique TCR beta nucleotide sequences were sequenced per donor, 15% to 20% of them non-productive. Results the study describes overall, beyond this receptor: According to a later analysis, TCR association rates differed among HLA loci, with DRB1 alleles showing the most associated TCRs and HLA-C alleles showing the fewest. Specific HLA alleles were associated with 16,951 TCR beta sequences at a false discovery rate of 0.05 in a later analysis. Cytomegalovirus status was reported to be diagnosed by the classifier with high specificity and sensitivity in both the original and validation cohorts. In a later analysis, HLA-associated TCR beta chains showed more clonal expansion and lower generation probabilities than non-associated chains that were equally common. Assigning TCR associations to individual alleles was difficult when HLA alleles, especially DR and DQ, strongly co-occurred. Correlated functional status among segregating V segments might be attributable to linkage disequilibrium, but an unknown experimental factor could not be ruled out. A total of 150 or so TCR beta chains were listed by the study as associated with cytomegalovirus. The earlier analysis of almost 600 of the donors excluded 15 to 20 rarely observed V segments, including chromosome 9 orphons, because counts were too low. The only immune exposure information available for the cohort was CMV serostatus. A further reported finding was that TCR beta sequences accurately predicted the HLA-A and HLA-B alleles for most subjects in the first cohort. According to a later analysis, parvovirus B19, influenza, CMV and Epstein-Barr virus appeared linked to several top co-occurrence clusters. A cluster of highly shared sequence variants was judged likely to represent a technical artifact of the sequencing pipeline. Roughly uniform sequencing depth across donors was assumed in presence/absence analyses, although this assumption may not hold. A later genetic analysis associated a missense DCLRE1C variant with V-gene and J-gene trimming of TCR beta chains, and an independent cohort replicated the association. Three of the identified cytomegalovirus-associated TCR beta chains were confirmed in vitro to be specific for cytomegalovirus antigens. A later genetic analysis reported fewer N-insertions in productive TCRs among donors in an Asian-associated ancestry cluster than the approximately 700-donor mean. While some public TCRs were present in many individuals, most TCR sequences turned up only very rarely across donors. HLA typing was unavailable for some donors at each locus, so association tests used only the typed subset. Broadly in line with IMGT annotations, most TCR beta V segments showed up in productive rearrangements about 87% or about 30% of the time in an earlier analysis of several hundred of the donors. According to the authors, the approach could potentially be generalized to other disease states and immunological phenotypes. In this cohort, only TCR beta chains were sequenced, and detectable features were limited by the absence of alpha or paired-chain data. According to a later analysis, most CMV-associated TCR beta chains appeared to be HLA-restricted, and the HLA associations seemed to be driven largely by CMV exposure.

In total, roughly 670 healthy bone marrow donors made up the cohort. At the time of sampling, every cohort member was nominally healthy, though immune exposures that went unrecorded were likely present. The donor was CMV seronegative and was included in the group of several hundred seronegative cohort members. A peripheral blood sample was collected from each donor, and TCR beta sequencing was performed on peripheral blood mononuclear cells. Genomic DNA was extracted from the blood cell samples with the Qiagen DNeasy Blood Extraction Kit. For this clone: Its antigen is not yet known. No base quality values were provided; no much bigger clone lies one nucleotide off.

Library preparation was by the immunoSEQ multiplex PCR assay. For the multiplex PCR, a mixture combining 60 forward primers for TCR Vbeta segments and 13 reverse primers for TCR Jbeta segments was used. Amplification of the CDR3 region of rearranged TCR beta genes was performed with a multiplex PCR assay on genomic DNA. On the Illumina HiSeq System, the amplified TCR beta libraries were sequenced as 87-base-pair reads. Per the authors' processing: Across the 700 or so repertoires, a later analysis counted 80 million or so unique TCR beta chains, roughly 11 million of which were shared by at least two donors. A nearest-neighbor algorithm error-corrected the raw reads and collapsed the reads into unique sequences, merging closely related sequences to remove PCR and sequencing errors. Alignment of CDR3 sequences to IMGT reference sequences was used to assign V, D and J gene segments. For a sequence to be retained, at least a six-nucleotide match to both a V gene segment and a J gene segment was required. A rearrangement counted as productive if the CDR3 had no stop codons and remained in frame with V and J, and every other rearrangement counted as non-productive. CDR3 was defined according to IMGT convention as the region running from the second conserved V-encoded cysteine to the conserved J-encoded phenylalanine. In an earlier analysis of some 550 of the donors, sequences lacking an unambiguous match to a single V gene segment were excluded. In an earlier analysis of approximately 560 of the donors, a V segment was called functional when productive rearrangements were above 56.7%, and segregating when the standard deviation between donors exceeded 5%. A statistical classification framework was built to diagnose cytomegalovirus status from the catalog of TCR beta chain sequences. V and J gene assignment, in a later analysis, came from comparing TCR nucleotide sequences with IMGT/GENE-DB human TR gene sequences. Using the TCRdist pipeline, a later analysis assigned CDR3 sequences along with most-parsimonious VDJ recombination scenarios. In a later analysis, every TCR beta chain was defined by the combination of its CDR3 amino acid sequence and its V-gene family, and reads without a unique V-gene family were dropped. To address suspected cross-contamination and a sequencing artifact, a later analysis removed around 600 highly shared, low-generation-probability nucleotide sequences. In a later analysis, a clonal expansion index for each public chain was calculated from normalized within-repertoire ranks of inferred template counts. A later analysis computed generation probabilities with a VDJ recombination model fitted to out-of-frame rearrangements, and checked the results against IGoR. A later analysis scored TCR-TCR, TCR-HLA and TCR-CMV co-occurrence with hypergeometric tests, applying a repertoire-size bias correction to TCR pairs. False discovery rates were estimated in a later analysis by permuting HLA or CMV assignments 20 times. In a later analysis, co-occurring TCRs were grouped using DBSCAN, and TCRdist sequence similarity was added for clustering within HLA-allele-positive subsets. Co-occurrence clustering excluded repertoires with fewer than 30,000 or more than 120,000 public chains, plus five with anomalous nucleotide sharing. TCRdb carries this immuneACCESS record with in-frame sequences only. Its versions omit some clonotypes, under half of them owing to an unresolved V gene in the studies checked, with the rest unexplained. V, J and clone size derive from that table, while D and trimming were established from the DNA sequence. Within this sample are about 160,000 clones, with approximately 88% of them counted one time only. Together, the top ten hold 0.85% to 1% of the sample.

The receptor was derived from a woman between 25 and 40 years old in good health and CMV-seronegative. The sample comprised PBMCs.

The CDR3 region reads CASSLTGTTYNEQFF. In nucleotide form, the sequence is TGCGCCAGCAGCCTAACAGGGACCACCTACAATGAGCAGTTCTTC. The chain links TRBV5-1 with TRBJ2-1; matching of 6 bases hints at TRBD1 as the D gene. The junction carries 13 bases between V and J, which are trimmed by 4 bases and 2 bases respectively. CDR1 and CDR2 are drawn from the germline V gene: SGHRS, YFSETQ. There are 15 amino acids in the CDR3, from cysteine to phenylalanine inclusive. Only CDR3 DNA is held: 45 bases, read in frame from base 1.